This paragraph covers one T cell receptor (beta chain) sequence. Its antigen remains unknown. The data originate from a study of response to subunit inactivated influenza vaccine. General study points: Seasonal influenza vaccination, on each occasion, was suggested by the authors to recruit few new T cells.

TCRdb reanalysed the RT-PCR reads using MiXCR and keeps one entry per CDR3 protein. This sample has 550,000 to 800,000 distinct CDR3 sequences, with about 15% found just once. CDR3 size: 16 residues. In germline, CDR1 is MNHEY, CDR2 SVGEGT. Trimming stripped 0 bases from V and 7 bases from J, with 13 bases between. The source material was PBMCs from blood, sampled roughly 2 weeks before vaccination. This receptor was identified in a man aged 50 or older who received an inactivated influenza vaccine. This chain uses TRBV6-2 or TRBV6-3 with TRBJ1-6, with unresolved D. This CDR3 reads CASSYSLGPRNSPLHF. DNA of the CDR3: TGTGCCAGCAGTTACTCCCTTGGCCCGAGGAATTCACCCCTCCACTTT.